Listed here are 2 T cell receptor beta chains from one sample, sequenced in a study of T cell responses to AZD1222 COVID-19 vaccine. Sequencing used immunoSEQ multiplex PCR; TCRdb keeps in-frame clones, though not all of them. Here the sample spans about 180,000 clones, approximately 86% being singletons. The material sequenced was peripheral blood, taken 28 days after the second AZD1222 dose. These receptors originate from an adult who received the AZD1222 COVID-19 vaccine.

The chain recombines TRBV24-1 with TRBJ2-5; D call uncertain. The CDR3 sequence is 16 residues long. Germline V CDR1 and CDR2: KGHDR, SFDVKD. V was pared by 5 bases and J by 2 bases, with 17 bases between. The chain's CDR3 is CATSVYNTGPQETQYF. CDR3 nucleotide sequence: TGTGCCACCAGTGTTTATAACACCGGGCCACAAGAGACCCAGTACTTC.

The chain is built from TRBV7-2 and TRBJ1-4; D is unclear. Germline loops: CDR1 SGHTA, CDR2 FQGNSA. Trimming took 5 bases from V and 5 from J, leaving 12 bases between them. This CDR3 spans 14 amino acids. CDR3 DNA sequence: TGTGCCAGCAGCCCCCGATCGGCGAATGAAAAACTGTTTTTT. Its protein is CASSPRSANEKLFF.